This TCR beta chain emerged from a study of blood T cell repertoires in COVID-19. Background on the study: Collection of acute and convalescent COVID-19 samples took place in the United States, Italy and Spain.

Authors' analysis steps: Estimates of nucleated cell counts were drawn from the amplification of reference gene primers. Some clones are missing from TCRdb's copy, which holds only in-frame ones; the method was immunoSEQ multiplex PCR. Clone size and V and J calls were adopted from that table, with D and trimming inferred from the DNA. Among 250,000 or so clones listed, roughly 87% were seen once. The CDR3 is made up of 12 amino acids. V dropped 3 bases and J dropped 6 bases, with 8 bases sitting between them. Germline-derived CDR1 and CDR2 are GTSNPN and SVGIG (reference sequence). The TCR originated in a woman between 40 and 55 years old who had recovered from COVID-19. Sequenced sample: peripheral blood. This sequence joins TRBV30 and TRBJ2-2; D unresolved. The CDR3 spells CAWRRISGELFF. Here the CDR3 DNA reads TGTGCCTGGAGGCGGATCTCCGGGGAGCTGTTTTTT.